This TCR beta chain is drawn from a study of blood T cells in healthy people across ages. This clonotype turned up a few times. No antigen is known for it. Study findings and constraints: Changes seen in expanded clonotypes were possibly confounded by donor CMV status left unknown.

All donors came from Russia, were Caucasian and healthy, and spanned ages about 6 to 100. It was about 10 milliliters of peripheral blood that were drawn from each donor. The ends were cut back, 5 bases at V and 5 bases at J, with 13 bases in the middle. Germline V lookup: CDR1 SGHTA, CDR2 FQGTGA. This CDR3 has 14 amino acids. Combining a sample-barcoded 5' primer with a J-beta primer mix, a second PCR ran for roughly 7 to 12 cycles. Every molecule of cDNA carried a tag from a template-switch adaptor with 12 random nucleotides. TCRdb reprocessed the 5' RACE reads via MiXCR and lists one record per CDR3 protein. Here the sample spans about 1.1 million distinct CDR3 sequences, more than 30% being singletons.

Sequencing was carried out using blood. The chain is built from TRBV7-3 and TRBJ2-1, with D uncertain. This receptor was taken from a man between 18 and 29 years old in good health. The CDR3 loop reads CASSASGRDNEQFF. CDR3 DNA: TGTGCCAGCAGCGCCTCCGGACGAGACAATGAGCAGTTCTTC.